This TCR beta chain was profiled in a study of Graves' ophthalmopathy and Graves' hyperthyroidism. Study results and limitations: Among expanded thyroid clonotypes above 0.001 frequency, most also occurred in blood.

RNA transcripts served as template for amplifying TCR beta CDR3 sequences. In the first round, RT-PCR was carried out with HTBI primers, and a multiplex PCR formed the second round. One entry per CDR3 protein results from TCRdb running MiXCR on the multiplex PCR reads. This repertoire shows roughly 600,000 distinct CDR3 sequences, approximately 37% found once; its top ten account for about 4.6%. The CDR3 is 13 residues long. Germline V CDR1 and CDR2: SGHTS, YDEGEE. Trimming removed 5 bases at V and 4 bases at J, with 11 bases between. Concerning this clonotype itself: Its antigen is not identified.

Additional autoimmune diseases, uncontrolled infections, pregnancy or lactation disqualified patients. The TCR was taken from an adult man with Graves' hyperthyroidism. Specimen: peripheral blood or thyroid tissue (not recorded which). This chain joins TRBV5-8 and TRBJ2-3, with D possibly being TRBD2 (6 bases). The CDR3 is CASSDGEADTQYF. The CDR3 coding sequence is TGTGCCAGCAGTGACGGGGAGGCAGATACGCAGTATTTT.